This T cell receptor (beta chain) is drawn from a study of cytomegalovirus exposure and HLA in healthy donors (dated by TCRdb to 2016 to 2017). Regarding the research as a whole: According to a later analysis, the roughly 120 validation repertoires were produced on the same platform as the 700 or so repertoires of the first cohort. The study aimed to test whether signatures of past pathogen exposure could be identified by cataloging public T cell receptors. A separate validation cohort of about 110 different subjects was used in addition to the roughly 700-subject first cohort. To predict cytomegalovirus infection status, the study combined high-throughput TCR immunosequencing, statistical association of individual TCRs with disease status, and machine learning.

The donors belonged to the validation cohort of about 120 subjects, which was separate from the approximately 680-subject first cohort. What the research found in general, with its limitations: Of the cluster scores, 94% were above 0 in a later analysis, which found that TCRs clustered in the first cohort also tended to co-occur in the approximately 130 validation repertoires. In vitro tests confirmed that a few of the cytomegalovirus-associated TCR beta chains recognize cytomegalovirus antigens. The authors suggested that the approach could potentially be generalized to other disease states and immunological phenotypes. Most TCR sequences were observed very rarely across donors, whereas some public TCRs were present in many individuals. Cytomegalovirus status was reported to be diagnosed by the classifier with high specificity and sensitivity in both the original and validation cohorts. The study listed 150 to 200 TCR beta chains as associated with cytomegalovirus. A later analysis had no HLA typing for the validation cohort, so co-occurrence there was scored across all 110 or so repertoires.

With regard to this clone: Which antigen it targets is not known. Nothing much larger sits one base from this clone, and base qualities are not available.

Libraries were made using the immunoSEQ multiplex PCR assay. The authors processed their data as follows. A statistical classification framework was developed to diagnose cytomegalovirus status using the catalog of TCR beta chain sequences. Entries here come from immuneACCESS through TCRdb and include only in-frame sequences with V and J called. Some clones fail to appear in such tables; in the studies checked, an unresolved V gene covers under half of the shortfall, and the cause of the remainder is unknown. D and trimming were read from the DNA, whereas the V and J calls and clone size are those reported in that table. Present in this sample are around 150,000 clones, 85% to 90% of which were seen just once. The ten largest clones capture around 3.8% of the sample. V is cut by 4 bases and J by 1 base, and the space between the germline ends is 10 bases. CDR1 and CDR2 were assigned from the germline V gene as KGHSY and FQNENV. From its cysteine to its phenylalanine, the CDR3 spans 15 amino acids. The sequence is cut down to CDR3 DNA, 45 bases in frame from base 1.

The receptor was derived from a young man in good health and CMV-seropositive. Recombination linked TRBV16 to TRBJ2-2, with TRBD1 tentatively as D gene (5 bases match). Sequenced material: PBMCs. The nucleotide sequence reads TGTGCCAGCAGCCGAGTCAGGGAGAACACCGGGGAGCTGTTTTTT. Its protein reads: CASSRVRENTGELFF.